This T cell receptor (beta chain) is drawn from a study of human T cells and chemical hapten exposure. Findings of the study overall: TCRs at high frequency, those above 1 in 1000, did not change with DPC sensitization.

The study's library attached unique molecular identifiers to single cDNA molecules. TCRdb analysed the RACE reads with MiXCR anew, one entry per CDR3 protein. Of roughly 150,000 distinct CDR3 sequences listed, 12% are singletons. Germline CDR1 is SGHRS and CDR2 is YFSETQ. The CDR3 has 15 amino acids. The V gene lost 1 base and the J gene lost 5 bases, with 13 bases spanning the gap. Sample time point: patch test 2, 6 weeks after DPC sensitization. Documented treatment: therapeutic diphenylcyclopropenone sensitization with weekly scalp DPC. This clonotype was detected a few times. Its antigen is not known.

This chain connects TRBV5-1 to TRBJ1-5; D perhaps matches TRBD1 (5 bases). This receptor was obtained from a woman in her forties or fifties with alopecia areata. Some clones in this sample may be carry-over from other donors' samples. The sample in question was whole blood, obtained in connection with sensitization to the hapten diphenylcyclopropenone (DPC). The CDR3 DNA is TGCGCCAGCAGCTTGTACGGGGGAGAGGATCAGCCCCAGCATTTT. Its translation is CASSLYGGEDQPQHF.